This T cell receptor (beta chain) emerged from a study of cytomegalovirus exposure and HLA in healthy donors. Losses at the gene ends were 4 bases for V and 13 bases for J; bases not matched to a gene: 13. Germline V gene data show CDR1 as SGHTS and CDR2 as YDEGEE. This CDR3 has 15 residues. Sequencing was performed with immunoSEQ multiplex PCR; in TCRdb, only in-frame clones are kept and a portion is missing. The sample consists of some 240,000 clones, roughly 84% of them appearing once. The sample was PBMCs. The rearrangement uses TRBV5-8 and TRBJ2-1, with 11 bases lining up with TRBD2. This TCR was sampled from a woman younger than 35 in good health and CMV-seropositive. The CDR3 spells CASSLLVAGGPPQFF. The CDR3, as DNA: TGTGCCAGCAGCCTGCTGGTAGCGGGAGGGCCCCCACAGTTCTTC.